The sequence of this T cell receptor (beta chain) was determined in a study of T cell responses to AZD1222 COVID-19 vaccine. The CDR3 is made up of 16 amino acids. V lost 2 bases and J lost 0, with 12 bases in between. Germline V gene lookup returns CDR1 SGHDT and CDR2 YYEEEE. The method was immunoSEQ multiplex PCR; TCRdb's version includes in-frame clones alone and lacks a portion of them. The repertoire holds about 54,000 clones, with more than 80% as singletons. This clonotype was obtained from an adult who received the AZD1222 COVID-19 vaccine. The J gene is TRBJ1-3, the V gene TRBV5-6; the D gene is possibly TRBD1 (6 bases). The starting material was peripheral blood, obtained 28 days after the second AZD1222 dose. CDR3 loop: CASSLGQLYSGNTIYF. Written as DNA, the CDR3 is TGTGCCAGCAGCTTAGGACAGCTTTACTCTGGAAACACCATATATTTT.